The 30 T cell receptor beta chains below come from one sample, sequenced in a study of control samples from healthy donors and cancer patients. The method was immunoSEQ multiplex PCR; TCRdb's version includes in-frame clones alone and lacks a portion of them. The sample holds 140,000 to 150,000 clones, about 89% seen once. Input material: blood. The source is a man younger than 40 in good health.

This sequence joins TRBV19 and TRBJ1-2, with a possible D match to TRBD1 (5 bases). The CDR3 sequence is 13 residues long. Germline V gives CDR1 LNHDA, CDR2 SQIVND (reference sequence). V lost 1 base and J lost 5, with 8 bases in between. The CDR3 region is CASSIAGGYGYTF. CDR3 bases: TGTGCCAGTAGTATAGCCGGGGGTTATGGCTACACCTTC.

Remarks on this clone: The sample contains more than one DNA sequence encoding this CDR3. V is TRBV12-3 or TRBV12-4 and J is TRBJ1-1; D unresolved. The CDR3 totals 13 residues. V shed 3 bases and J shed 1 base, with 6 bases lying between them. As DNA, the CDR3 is TGTGCCAGCAGTTTTTCGGGGAACACTGAAGCTTTCTTT. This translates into CASSFSGNTEAFF.

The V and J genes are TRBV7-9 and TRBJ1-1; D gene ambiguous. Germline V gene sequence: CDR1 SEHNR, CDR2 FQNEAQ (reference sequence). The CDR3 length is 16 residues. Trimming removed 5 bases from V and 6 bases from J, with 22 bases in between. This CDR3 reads CASSPRGLGIFSEAFF. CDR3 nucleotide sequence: TGTGCCAGCAGCCCGCGTGGGTTGGGTATTTTCTCTGAAGCTTTCTTT. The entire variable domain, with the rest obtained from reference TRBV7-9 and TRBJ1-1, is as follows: DTGVSQNPRHKITKRGQNVTFRCDPISEHNRLYWYRQTLGQGPEFLTYFQNEAQLEKSRLLSDRFSAERPKGSFSTLEIQRTEQGDSAMYLCASSPRGLGIFSEAFFGQGTRLTVV.

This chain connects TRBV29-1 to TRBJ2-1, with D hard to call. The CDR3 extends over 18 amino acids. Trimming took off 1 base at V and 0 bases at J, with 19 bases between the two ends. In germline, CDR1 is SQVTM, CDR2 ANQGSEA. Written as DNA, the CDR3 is TGCAGCGTTGAAGCCAAGACATGGACGGAGAGCTCCTACAATGAGCAGTTCTTC. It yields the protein CSVEAKTWTESSYNEQFF.

CDR3 nucleotides: TGTGCCAGCAGTTTATCGGACAGGTTCGGCTATGGCTACACCTTC. This sequence encodes CASSLSDRFGYGYTF. The chain recombines TRBV27 with TRBJ1-2; TRBD1 agrees at 7 bases. The germline gives CDR1 MNHEY, CDR2 SMNVEV (reference sequence). Unmatched junction bases numbered 5, after V lost 0 bases and J lost 4 bases. The CDR3 has 15 amino acids.

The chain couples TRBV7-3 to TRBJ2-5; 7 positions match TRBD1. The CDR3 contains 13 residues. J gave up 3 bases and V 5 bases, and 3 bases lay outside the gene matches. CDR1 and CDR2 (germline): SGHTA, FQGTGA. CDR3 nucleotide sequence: TGTGCCAGCAGCCCCGGGACAGAAGAGACCCAGTACTTC. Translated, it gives CASSPGTEETQYF.

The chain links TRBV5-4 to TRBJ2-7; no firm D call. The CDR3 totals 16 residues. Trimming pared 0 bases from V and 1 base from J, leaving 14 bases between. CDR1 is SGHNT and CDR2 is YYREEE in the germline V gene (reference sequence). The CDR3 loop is CASSLVGRAPSYEQYF. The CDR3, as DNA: TGTGCCAGCAGCTTGGTGGGTAGGGCTCCTTCCTACGAGCAGTACTTC.

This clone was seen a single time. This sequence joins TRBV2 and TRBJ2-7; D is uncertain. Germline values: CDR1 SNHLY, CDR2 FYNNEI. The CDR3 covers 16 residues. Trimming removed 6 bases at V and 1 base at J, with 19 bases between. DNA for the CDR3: TGTGCCAGCAGAGATACCCTGGTGGGTCGGTCCTACGAGCAGTACTTC. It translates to CASRDTLVGRSYEQYF. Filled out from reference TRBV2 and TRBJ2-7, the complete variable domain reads EPEVTQTPSHQVTQMGQEVILRCVPISNHLYFYWYRQILGQKVEFLVSFYNNEISEKSEIFDDQFSVERPDGSNFTLKIRSTKLEDSAMYFCASRDTLVGRSYEQYFGPGTRLTVT.

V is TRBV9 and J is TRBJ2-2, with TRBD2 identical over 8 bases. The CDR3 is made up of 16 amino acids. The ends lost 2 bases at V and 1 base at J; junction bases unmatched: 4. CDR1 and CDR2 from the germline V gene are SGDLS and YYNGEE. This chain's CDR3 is CASSVKTSVNTGELFF. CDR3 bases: TGTGCCAGCAGCGTGAAGACTAGCGTGAACACCGGGGAGCTGTTTTTT.

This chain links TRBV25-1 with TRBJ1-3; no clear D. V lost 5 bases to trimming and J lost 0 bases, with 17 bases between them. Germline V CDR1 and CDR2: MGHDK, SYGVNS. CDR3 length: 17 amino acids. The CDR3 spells CASSSPPGVRSGNTIYF. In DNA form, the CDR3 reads TGTGCCAGCAGTTCCCCCCCCGGAGTCCGCTCTGGAAACACCATATATTTT.

The CDR3 here is CASSSGPGGPSYEQYF. The CDR3 region has the DNA TGTGCCAGCAGTTCGGGCCCGGGGGGACCCTCCTACGAGCAGTACTTC. This chain connects TRBV27 to TRBJ2-7; 7 bases align to TRBD2. The junction had 9 bases not matched to a gene; V was cut back by 4 bases and J by 0 bases. CDR1 MNHEY and CDR2 SMNVEV come from the germline V gene (reference sequence). The CDR3 covers 16 residues.

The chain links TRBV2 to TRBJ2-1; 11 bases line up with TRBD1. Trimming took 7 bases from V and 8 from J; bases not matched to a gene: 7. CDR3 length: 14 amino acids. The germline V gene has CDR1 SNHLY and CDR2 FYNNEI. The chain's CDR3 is CASNKDRGLDEQFF. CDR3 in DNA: TGTGCCAGCAATAAGGACAGGGGGCTAGATGAGCAGTTCTTC.

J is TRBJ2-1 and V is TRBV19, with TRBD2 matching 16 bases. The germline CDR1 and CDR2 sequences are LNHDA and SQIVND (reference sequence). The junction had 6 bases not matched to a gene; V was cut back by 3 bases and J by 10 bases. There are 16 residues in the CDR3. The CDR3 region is CASSILGTSGREEQFF. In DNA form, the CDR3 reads TGTGCCAGTAGTATTTTAGGGACTAGCGGGAGGGAGGAGCAGTTCTTC. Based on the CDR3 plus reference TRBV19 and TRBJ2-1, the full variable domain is DGGITQSPKYLFRKEGQNVTLSCEQNLNHDAMYWYRQDPGQGLRLIYYSQIVNDFQKGDIAEGYSVSREKKESFPLTVTSAQKNPTAFYLCASSILGTSGREEQFFGPGTRLTVL.

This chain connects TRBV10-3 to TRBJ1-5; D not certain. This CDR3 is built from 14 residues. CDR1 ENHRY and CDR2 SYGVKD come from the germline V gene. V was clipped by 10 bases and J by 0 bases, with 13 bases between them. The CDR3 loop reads CATSALNSNQPQHF. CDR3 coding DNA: TGTGCCACCTCGGCCCTTAATAGCAATCAGCCCCAGCATTTT.

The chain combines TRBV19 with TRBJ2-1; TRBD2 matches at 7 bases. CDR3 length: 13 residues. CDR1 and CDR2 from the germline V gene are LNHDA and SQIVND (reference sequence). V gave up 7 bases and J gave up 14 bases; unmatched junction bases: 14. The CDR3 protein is CASTHPHGGREFF. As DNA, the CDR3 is TGTGCCAGTACCCACCCCCACGGTGGGAGGGAGTTCTTC. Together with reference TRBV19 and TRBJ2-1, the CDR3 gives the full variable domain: DGGITQSPKYLFRKEGQNVTLSCEQNLNHDAMYWYRQDPGQGLRLIYYSQIVNDFQKGDIAEGYSVSREKKESFPLTVTSAQKNPTAFYLCASTHPHGGREFFGPGTRLTVL.

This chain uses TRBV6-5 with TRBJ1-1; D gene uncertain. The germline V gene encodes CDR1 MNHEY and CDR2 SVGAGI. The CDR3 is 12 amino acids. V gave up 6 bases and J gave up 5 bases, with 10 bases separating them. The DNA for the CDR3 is TGTGCCAGCAGAGACCCGGGAACTGAAGCTTTCTTT. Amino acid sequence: CASRDPGTEAFF.

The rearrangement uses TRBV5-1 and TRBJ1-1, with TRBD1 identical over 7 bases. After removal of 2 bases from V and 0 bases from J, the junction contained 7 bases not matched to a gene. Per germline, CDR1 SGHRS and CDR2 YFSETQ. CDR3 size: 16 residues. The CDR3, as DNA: TGCGCCAGCAGCTTCGACAGGGTTGGAATGAACACTGAAGCTTTCTTT. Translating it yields CASSFDRVGMNTEAFF.

The CDR3 DNA reads as TGTGCCAGCAGCACCCTAGCGGGAGCTAACACCGGGGAGCTGTTTTTT. This codes for CASSTLAGANTGELFF. The rearrangement uses TRBV4-2 and TRBJ2-2; 10 nucleotides match TRBD2. This CDR3 is built from 16 residues. V shed 5 bases and J 2 bases; nucleotides not matched to a gene: 5. Germline CDR1 reads LGHNA; CDR2 reads YNFKEQ.

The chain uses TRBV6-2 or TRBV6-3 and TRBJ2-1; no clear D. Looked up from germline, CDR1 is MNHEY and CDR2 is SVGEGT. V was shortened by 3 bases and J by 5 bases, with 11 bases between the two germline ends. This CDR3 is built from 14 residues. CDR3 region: CASSYRGSNNEQFF. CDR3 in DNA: TGTGCCAGCAGTTATCGTGGCAGTAACAATGAGCAGTTCTTC.

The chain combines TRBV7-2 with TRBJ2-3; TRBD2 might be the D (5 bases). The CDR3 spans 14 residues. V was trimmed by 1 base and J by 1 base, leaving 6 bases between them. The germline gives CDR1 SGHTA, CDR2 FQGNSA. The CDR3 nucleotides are TGTGCCAGCAGCTTAGTCGGGGGCACAGATACGCAGTATTTT. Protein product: CASSLVGGTDTQYF.

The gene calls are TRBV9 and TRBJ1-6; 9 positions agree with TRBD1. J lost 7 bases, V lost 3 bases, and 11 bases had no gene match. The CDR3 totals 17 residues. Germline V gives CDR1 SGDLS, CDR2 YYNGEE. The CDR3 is CASSAPRGQGNNSPLHF. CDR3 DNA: TGTGCCAGCAGCGCACCCAGAGGACAGGGGAACAATTCACCCCTCCACTTT.

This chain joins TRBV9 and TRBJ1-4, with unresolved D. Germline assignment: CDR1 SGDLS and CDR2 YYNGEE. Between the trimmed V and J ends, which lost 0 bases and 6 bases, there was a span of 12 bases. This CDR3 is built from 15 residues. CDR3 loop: CASSVGGGRDEKLFF. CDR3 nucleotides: TGTGCCAGCAGCGTAGGAGGAGGGCGCGATGAAAAACTGTTTTTT.

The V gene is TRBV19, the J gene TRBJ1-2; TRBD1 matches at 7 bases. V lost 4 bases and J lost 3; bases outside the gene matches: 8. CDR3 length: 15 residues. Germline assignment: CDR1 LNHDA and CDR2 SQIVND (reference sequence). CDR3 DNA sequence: TGTGCCAGTAGTACCCGAAAGGGGGCTCACTATGGCTACACCTTC. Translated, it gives CASSTRKGAHYGYTF.

The CDR3 protein is CASSQVSGSDEQYF. CDR3 in DNA: TGTGCCAGCAGCCAAGTTAGCGGGAGCGACGAGCAGTACTTC. This chain uses TRBV3-1 (or the pseudogene TRBV3-2) with TRBJ2-7, with TRBD2 matching 9 bases. The CDR3 runs 14 residues. The J segment lost 5 bases and the V segment lost 1 base, leaving 3 bases of the junction unmatched. CDR1 LGHDT and CDR2 YNNKEL come from the germline V gene (reference sequence).

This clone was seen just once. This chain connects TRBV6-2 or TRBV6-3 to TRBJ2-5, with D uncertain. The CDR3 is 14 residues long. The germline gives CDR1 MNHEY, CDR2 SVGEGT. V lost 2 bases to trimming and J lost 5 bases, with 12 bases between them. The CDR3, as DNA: TGTGCCAGCAGTTACACCCGATCCGGGGAGACCCAGTACTTC. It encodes CASSYTRSGETQYF.

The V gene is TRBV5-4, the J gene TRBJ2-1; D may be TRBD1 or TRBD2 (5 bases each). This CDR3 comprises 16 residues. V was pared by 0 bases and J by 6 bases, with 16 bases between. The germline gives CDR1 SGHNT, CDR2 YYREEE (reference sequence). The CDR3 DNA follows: TGTGCCAGCAGCTTGGAGCCGGGACGAACCCGCAATGAGCAGTTCTTC. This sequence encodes CASSLEPGRTRNEQFF.

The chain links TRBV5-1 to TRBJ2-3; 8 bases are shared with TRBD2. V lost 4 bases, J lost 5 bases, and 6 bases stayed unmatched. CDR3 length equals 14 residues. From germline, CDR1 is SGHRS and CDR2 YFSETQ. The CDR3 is CASSPGRGGDTQYF. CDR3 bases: TGCGCCAGCAGCCCAGGACGGGGGGGAGATACGCAGTATTTT.

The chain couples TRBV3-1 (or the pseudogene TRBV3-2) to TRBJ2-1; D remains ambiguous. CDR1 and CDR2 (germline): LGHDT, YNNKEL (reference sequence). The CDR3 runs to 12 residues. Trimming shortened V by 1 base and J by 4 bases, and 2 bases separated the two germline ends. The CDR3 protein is CASSQAYNEQFF. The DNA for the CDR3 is TGTGCCAGCAGCCAAGCTTACAATGAGCAGTTCTTC.

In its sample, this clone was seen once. As DNA, the CDR3 is TGTGCCAGCAGTGAGGTAGGGGCTGGTCAGCCCCAGCATTTT. This sequence encodes CASSEVGAGQPQHF. This chain links TRBV6-1 with TRBJ1-5, with D tentatively TRBD1 (5 bases). The CDR3 extends over 14 amino acids. The V end was cut by 3 bases, the J end by 6 bases, with 12 bases between. CDR1 and CDR2 (germline): MNHNS, SASEGT.

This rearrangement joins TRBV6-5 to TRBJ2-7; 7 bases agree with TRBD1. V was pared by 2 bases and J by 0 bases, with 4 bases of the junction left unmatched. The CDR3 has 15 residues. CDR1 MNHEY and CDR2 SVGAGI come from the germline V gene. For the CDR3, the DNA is TGTGCCAGCAGTTACACGGGACAGAGCTCCTACGAGCAGTACTTC. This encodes CASSYTGQSSYEQYF.